The rows below give T cell receptor beta chains drawn from one sample of a study of T cell repertoires in cytomegalovirus infection. TCRdb reanalysed the reads using MiXCR and keeps one entry per CDR3 protein. The data contain some 940,000 distinct CDR3 sequences, approximately 32% of them singletons. Antigens of these TCRs are unknown. This sample comprised cultured CD8+ T cells from PBMCs, obtained from culture after CMV antigen stimulation. The receptors come from a human donor in good health (CMV status not recorded). Some clones in this sample may be carry-over from other donors' samples. Both conserved end residues are part of each CDR3. A D gene is named only where the DNA matches it firmly. A row's size may be missing; if present it is once, few, many or a size class.

V gene	CDR3 length	J gene	D gene	clone size	CDR3 DNA	CDR3 protein
TRBV5-6	13	TRBJ2-4	NA	NA	TGTGCCAGCAGGTCTGCTGGGGGAGGCATTCAGTACTTC	CASRSAGGGIQYF
TRBV2	14	TRBJ1-2	NA	NA	TGTGCCAGTCCAAGTGGTCTTAGGGTCTATGGCTACACCTTC	CASPSGLRVYGYTF
TRBV6-2/TRBV6-3	15	TRBJ2-2	TRBD1	NA	TGTGCCAGTAATTGGGACAGGGGGAACACCGGGGAGCTGTTTTTT	CASNWDRGNTGELFF
TRBV2	14	TRBJ2-4	NA	NA	TGTGCCAGCAATGGGGGCTCGGACAAAAACATTCAGTACTTC	CASNGGSDKNIQYF
TRBV28	14	TRBJ1-6	TRBD1	few	TGTGCCAGCAGCCCGACAGGGGTCCGGTCACCCCTCCACTTT	CASSPTGVRSPLHF
TRBV7-9	16	TRBJ1-2	TRBD1	NA	TGTGCCAGCAGCCTTGACACAGGGGCTTTGCGCTATGGCTACACCTTC	CASSLDTGALRYGYTF
TRBV2	12	TRBJ2-3	NA	NA	TGTGCCCTCGGGCTAGCGTCGAATACGCAGTATTTT	CALGLASNTQYF
TRBV27	15	TRBJ2-7	NA	few	TGTGCCAGCAGTTTCTCCGGGTCCAACACCTACGAGCAGTACTTC	CASSFSGSNTYEQYF
TRBV6-1	15	TRBJ1-2	TRBD1	NA	TGTGCCAGCAGCCACGGGACAGGGGGGACCTATGGCTACACCTTC	CASSHGTGGTYGYTF
TRBV27	13	TRBJ2-5	NA	NA	TGTGCCAGCTTAGACTCGTACCGGCAGACCCAGTACTTC	CASLDSYRQTQYF
TRBV5-6	11	TRBJ2-7	NA	few	TGTGCCAGCAGCTTGGACCACGAGCAGTACTTC	CASSLDHEQYF
TRBV27	15	TRBJ1-4	NA	NA	TGTGCCAGCACCCCGGCGGGCAGGGGCGGTGAAAAACTGTTTTTT	CASTPAGRGGEKLFF
TRBV20-1	16	TRBJ2-5	NA	few	TGCAGTGCTAGAGATAGGGGTCCTCAGGGTAAAGAGACCCAGTACTTC	CSARDRGPQGKETQYF
TRBV27	15	TRBJ2-5	TRBD2	few	TGTGCCAGCAGTTCGGCGGGGGGCCGGGGAGAGACCCAGTACTTC	CASSSAGGRGETQYF
TRBV7-9	13	TRBJ2-3	NA	NA	TGTGCCAGCAGCACCGACCGGCGTGGTACGCAGTATTTT	CASSTDRRGTQYF
TRBV27	11	TRBJ2-2	NA	few	TGTGCCAGCAGTAATAACGGGGAGCTGTTTTTT	CASSNNGELFF
TRBV7-9	17	TRBJ2-7	TRBD1	many	TGTGCCAGCAGCTCTAGCGTAACAGGGGGAGGTAGCAACGAGCAGTACTTC	CASSSSVTGGGSNEQYF